A selection of T cell receptor beta chains follows, all from one sample in a study of cytomegalovirus exposure and HLA in healthy donors. Repertoires were generated with immunoSEQ multiplex PCR, while TCRdb's copy carries only in-frame clones and drops some. Counted here are about 200,000 clones, more than 60% occurring once; the ten biggest clones make up 1.5% to 2%. The sample taken for sequencing was PBMCs. The receptors were sampled from a man aged 45-60 years in good health and CMV-seronegative. Each CDR3 is given with its conserved first and last residue. A D gene is named only where the DNA matches it firmly. The size field is filled for only some rows; it gives once, few, many or a size class.

j_gene	v_gene	abundance	d_gene	CDR3aa	CDR3nt
TRBJ2-1	TRBV14	NA	TRBD1	CASSLLGQGRNEQFF	TGTGCCAGCAGCCTGCTTGGACAGGGACGCAATGAGCAGTTCTTC
TRBJ2-7	TRBV4-2	NA	NA	CASSQKGITHEQYF	TGTGCCAGCAGCCAAAAGGGGATCACCCACGAGCAGTACTTC
TRBJ2-1	TRBV9	few	TRBD2	CASSVESPGREEQFF	TGTGCCAGCAGCGTAGAATCCCCGGGGAGGGAGGAGCAGTTCTTC
TRBJ1-2	TRBV27	NA	NA	CASSQNSYGYTF	TGTGCCAGCAGTCAGAACAGCTATGGCTACACCTTC
TRBJ1-1	TRBV28	NA	TRBD1	CASSLFAGQGGQDTEAFF	TGTGCCAGCAGTTTATTTGCCGGACAGGGGGGGCAGGACACTGAAGCTTTCTTT
TRBJ2-3	TRBV19	NA	NA	CASSIQWQDTQYF	TGTGCCAGTAGTATCCAGTGGCAAGATACGCAGTATTTT
TRBJ2-2	TRBV5-1	NA	TRBD2	CASRREGGTGELFF	TGCGCCAGCAGGCGGGAGGGTGGCACCGGGGAGCTGTTTTTT
TRBJ1-2	TRBV19	few	NA	CASSNPQALTGYTF	TGTGCCAGTAGTAACCCCCAAGCGTTAACCGGCTACACCTTC
TRBJ1-1	TRBV28	NA	NA	CASRTESPSNTEAFF	TGTGCCAGCAGGACAGAGTCTCCCTCCAACACTGAAGCTTTCTTT
TRBJ2-7	TRBV9	NA	TRBD1	CASSVVGTASSYEQYF	TGTGCCAGCAGCGTAGTAGGGACAGCGAGCTCCTACGAGCAGTACTTC
TRBJ2-7	TRBV5-8	NA	TRBD2	CASSSVKLAGGPHEQYF	TGTGCCAGCAGCTCCGTTAAACTAGCGGGAGGGCCCCACGAGCAGTACTTC
TRBJ2-3	TRBV10-3	few	TRBD1	CAISEIGGIDTQYF	TGTGCCATCAGTGAGATAGGGGGCATAGATACGCAGTATTTT
TRBJ2-3	TRBV2	NA	TRBD2	CASSAPWGLAGKITDTQYF	TGTGCCAGCAGCGCCCCTTGGGGACTAGCGGGAAAGATCACAGATACGCAGTATTTT
TRBJ2-3	TRBV2	NA	TRBD2	CASSLLAGERYF	TGTGCCAGCAGTCTCCTAGCGGGAGAAAGGTATTTT
TRBJ2-6	TRBV9	NA	TRBD1	CASSVGQGASGANVLTF	TGTGCCAGCAGCGTGGGGCAGGGGGCGTCTGGGGCCAACGTCCTGACTTTC
TRBJ1-2	TRBV28	NA	NA	CASSPPKRGYTF	TGTGCCAGCAGTCCCCCTAAGAGGGGCTACACCTTC
TRBJ2-6	TRBV30	few	TRBD1	CAWSPGGSGANVLTF	TGTGCCTGGAGTCCAGGGGGCTCTGGGGCCAACGTCCTGACTTTC
TRBJ2-7	TRBV5-1	few	TRBD2	CASSLELAGGTYEQYF	TGCGCCAGCAGCTTGGAGCTAGCGGGAGGGACCTACGAGCAGTACTTC